Listed below are T cell receptor beta chains from one sample, sequenced in a study of Graves' ophthalmopathy and Graves' hyperthyroidism. TCRdb called the multiplex PCR reads again in MiXCR, with one record for every CDR3 protein. This sample has around 470,000 distinct CDR3 sequences, with around 15% found just once. The sample taken for sequencing was blood. The source of these receptors is a woman younger than 45 with Graves' ophthalmopathy. CDR3s include the opening cysteine and the closing phenylalanine or tryptophan. D genes are given only for firm matches. The size entry is marked missing in some rows and otherwise reads once, few, many or a size class.

many	13	TRBJ1-1	TRBV24-1	NA	TGTGCCACCAGTGATATCAGGAACACTGAAGCTTTCTTT	CATSDIRNTEAFF
NA	14	TRBJ1-2	TRBV5-6	NA	TGTGCCAGCAGCAAGGGGGACCCGCTAACGGGGGACACCTTC	CASSKGDPLTGDTF
many	13	TRBJ2-3	TRBV10-1	NA	TGCGCCAGCTCGAAGGGCGCGGGAGATACGCAGTATTTT	CASSKGAGDTQYF
many	15	TRBJ2-5	TRBV6-1	NA	TGTGCCAGCAGACCTTCAGGGTTCCCCGGAGAGACCCAGTACTTC	CASRPSGFPGETQYF
once	15	TRBJ1-2	TRBV6-1	NA	TGTGCCAGCAGTCCGCTCCGGGACGGACTATATGGCTACACCTTC	CASSPLRDGLYGYTF
many	13	TRBJ2-2	TRBV12-3/TRBV12-4	NA	TGTGCCAGCAGCCTAGGGTTCACCGGGGAGCTGTTTTTT	CASSLGFTGELFF
many	15	TRBJ1-1	TRBV7-9	NA	TGTGCCAGCAGCTCTATCTCCGGGAGGAACACTGAAGCTTTCTTT	CASSSISGRNTEAFF
many	14	TRBJ1-1	TRBV9	TRBD1	TGTGCCAGCAGCCCACGACAGGGAGGGTCTGAAGCTTTCTTT	CASSPRQGGSEAFF
many	13	TRBJ1-1	TRBV6-1	TRBD1	TGTGCCAGCACCACAGGGGCGCACACTGAAGCTTTCTTT	CASTTGAHTEAFF
few	15	TRBJ2-7	TRBV3-1	NA	TGTGCCAGCAGCCAAGCAGGCAGAGCCCGCTACGAGCAGTACTTC	CASSQAGRARYEQYF
NA	17	TRBJ2-2	TRBV19	TRBD2	TGTGCCAGTAGTACTATAAGGCAGCCGGGGGGGACCGGGGAGCTGTTTTTT	CASSTIRQPGGTGELFF
many	14	TRBJ1-1	TRBV11-2	NA	TGTGCCAGCAGCTTAGATCCTGAGTACACTGAAGCTTTCTTT	CASSLDPEYTEAFF
many	12	TRBJ2-2	TRBV29-1	NA	TGCAGCGTTGACGCGGACACCGGGGAGCTGTTTTTT	CSVDADTGELFF
few	14	TRBJ1-5	TRBV27	TRBD1	TGTGCCAGCAGAACAGGGGGCTTCAATCAGCCCCAGCATTTT	CASRTGGFNQPQHF
many	16	TRBJ1-5	TRBV6-5	TRBD1	TGTGCCAGCAGTAACGGAGACAGGGATAGCAATCAGCCCCAGCATTTT	CASSNGDRDSNQPQHF
many	16	TRBJ2-5	TRBV7-8	TRBD1	TGTGCCAGCAGCTTAACACAGGGGCGGAATCAAGAGACCCAGTACTTC	CASSLTQGRNQETQYF
many	16	TRBJ2-5	TRBV5-6	TRBD1	TGTGCCAGCAGCCTGCTGGGTGGACAGGGACAAGAGACCCAGTACTTC	CASSLLGGQGQETQYF
many	14	TRBJ1-5	TRBV6-1	TRBD1	TGTGCCAGCCGAAGGGGGCTGGAGAATCAGCCCCAGCATTTT	CASRRGLENQPQHF
many	13	TRBJ2-7	TRBV12-5	TRBD2	TGTGCTAGTGGCATTTCAGGGAGGGACGAGCAGTACTTC	CASGISGRDEQYF
NA	14	TRBJ2-7	TRBV9	NA	TGTGCCAGCAGCGCCGGGACGCAAAGTGGGGAGCAGTACTTC	CASSAGTQSGEQYF
many	13	TRBJ1-1	TRBV5-1	TRBD1	TGCGCCAGCAGCTCGGGACAGGGTGATGAAGCTTTCTTT	CASSSGQGDEAFF
NA	14	TRBJ2-6	TRBV15	NA	TGTGCCGCCAGCAGAGTGGCGGGGGCCAACGTCCTGACTTTC	CAASRVAGANVLTF
many	18	TRBJ2-4	TRBV28	NA	TGTGCCAGCAGTTTGCCGTGGATGGGAGGTCCAGCCAAGAACATTCAGTACTTC	CASSLPWMGGPAKNIQYF
few	14	TRBJ2-7	TRBV3-1	NA	TGTGCCAGCAGCCAAGGGCACAGAGTCTACGAGCAGTACTTC	CASSQGHRVYEQYF
many	17	TRBJ2-5	TRBV10-2	TRBD1	TGCGCCAGCCAGTTTGACAGGGGCCGACCCCTCCAAGAGACCCAGTACTTC	CASQFDRGRPLQETQYF
many	16	TRBJ1-2	TRBV24-1	NA	TGTGCCACCAGGATCAGACGGCTCATGGACCTATATGGCTACACCTTC	CATRIRRLMDLYGYTF
many	13	TRBJ2-5	TRBV27	NA	TGTGCCAGCAGTTCAGGGGCCCTAGAGACCCAGTACTTC	CASSSGALETQYF
many	14	TRBJ2-7	TRBV10-3	TRBD2	TGTGCCATCGGACGGACTAGCGGGGAATACGAGCAGTACTTC	CAIGRTSGEYEQYF
few	14	TRBJ2-2	TRBV10-1	TRBD1	TGCGCCAGCAGAAAGAGACAGGGGGCCGGGGAGCTGTTTTTT	CASRKRQGAGELFF
NA	14	TRBJ1-2	TRBV12-3/TRBV12-4	NA	TGTGCCAGCATCAAAGGCCTGGGGTCCTATGGCTACACCTTC	CASIKGLGSYGYTF
many	15	TRBJ2-5	TRBV6-2/TRBV6-3	NA	TGTGCCAGCAGTTACTCTGGACATCCACGAGAGACCCAGTACTTC	CASSYSGHPRETQYF
many	14	TRBJ1-5	TRBV19	TRBD1	TGTGCCACCCGTCGACAGGGTGGCAATCAGCCCCAGCATTTT	CATRRQGGNQPQHF
many	15	TRBJ1-2	TRBV2	TRBD1	TGTGCCAGCAGTGTCCCCGGGACAGGATCATATGGCTACACCTTC	CASSVPGTGSYGYTF
many	12	TRBJ2-2	TRBV29-1	NA	TGCAGCGTCGTAGGGAGGACCGGGGAGCTGTTTTTT	CSVVGRTGELFF
many	14	TRBJ2-7	TRBV9	NA	TGTGCCAGCAACAGCGGAGGAAACTCCTACGAGCAGTACTTC	CASNSGGNSYEQYF
many	15	TRBJ2-5	TRBV25-1	TRBD2	TGTGCCAGCACTCCGACTAGCGGGACCGTAGAGACCCAGTACTTC	CASTPTSGTVETQYF
many	13	TRBJ1-6	TRBV7-2	NA	TGTGCCAGCAGCCTCGGATATAATTCACCCCTCCACTTT	CASSLGYNSPLHF
many	13	TRBJ2-5	TRBV30	NA	TGTGCCTCATCCGGGCACGACCAAGAGACCCAGTACTTC	CASSGHDQETQYF
many	14	TRBJ1-5	TRBV20-1	NA	TGCAGTGCTACTACTTCCTTCAGGACTCAGCCCCAGCATTTT	CSATTSFRTQPQHF
many	14	TRBJ1-2	TRBV10-3	TRBD1	TGTGCCATCACGCGACAGGGAATCGGGTATGGCTACACCTTC	CAITRQGIGYGYTF
many	13	TRBJ2-4	TRBV12-3/TRBV12-4	NA	TGTGCCAGCAGTTTGCATGAGGGTAACATTAAGTACTTC	CASSLHEGNIKYF
many	14	TRBJ1-2	TRBV29-1	NA	TGCAGCGTTGATCACGCAGACTTTAACTATGGCTACACCTTC	CSVDHADFNYGYTF
NA	14	TRBJ2-2	TRBV28	TRBD2	TGTGCCAGCAGGCGGGGGTCGAACACCGGGGAGCTGTTTTTT	CASRRGSNTGELFF
many	13	TRBJ1-2	TRBV28	TRBD1	TGTGCCAGCAGCTGGGACAGGGTCTATGGCTACACCTTC	CASSWDRVYGYTF
many	16	TRBJ2-7	TRBV15	TRBD1	TGTGCCACCAGCAGAGGAACCGGACAGGGGAACTACGAGCAGTACTTC	CATSRGTGQGNYEQYF
many	14	TRBJ2-7	TRBV24-1	NA	TGTGCCACCAGTGATAGTGGGGGTTCCTACGAGCAGTACTTC	CATSDSGGSYEQYF
many	19	TRBJ1-3	TRBV5-1	TRBD1	TGCGCCAGCAGCCCGACTACAAACGACAGGGATATTGCTGGAAACACCATATATTTT	CASSPTTNDRDIAGNTIYF
many	19	TRBJ1-1	TRBV7-6	NA	TGTGCTAGCAGCCTACCTGGGACGTTGGGTCGTACTCTGGGAACTGAAGCTTTCTTT	CASSLPGTLGRTLGTEAFF
many	16	TRBJ1-1	TRBV11-2	TRBD1	TGTGCCAGCAGCCAGACAGGGGTTTGGGAGAACACTGAAGCTTTCTTT	CASSQTGVWENTEAFF